This T cell receptor beta chain comes out of a study of T cells in Graves' hyperthyroidism and ophthalmopathy. Study overall: Blood from the periphery was taken at initial diagnosis, before any treatment.

RNA transcripts provided the source from which TCR beta CDR3 regions were amplified. First-round RT-PCR targeting the TCR CDR3 was performed with the HTBI primer set. MiXCR was run by TCRdb on the multiplex PCR reads, yielding one entry per CDR3 protein. The sample lists more than 500,000 distinct CDR3 sequences; about 16% were seen once. Many counts were recorded for this clonotype. Its target is unknown. Regarding the study as a whole: Most thyroid-expanded clonotypes above 0.001 were also found in blood. In simple terms, a model built on 13 V-J features told ophthalmopathy apart from stable hyperthyroidism.

Uncontrolled infections, other autoimmune diseases, pregnancy or lactation led to exclusion of patients. CDR1 is SGHAT, CDR2 FQNNGV, per germline. With V trimmed by 2 bases and J by 1 base, 8 bases remained unmatched. This CDR3 is 18 amino acids long. Specimen: blood. The TCR originated in a woman aged 30 to 39 with Graves' ophthalmopathy. The genes are TRBV11-2 and TRBJ2-1; 10 bases match TRBD2. CDR3 loop: CASSLLPSGSGSYNEQFF. CDR3 bases: TGTGCCAGCAGCTTACTGCCTAGCGGGAGTGGGTCCTACAATGAGCAGTTCTTC.